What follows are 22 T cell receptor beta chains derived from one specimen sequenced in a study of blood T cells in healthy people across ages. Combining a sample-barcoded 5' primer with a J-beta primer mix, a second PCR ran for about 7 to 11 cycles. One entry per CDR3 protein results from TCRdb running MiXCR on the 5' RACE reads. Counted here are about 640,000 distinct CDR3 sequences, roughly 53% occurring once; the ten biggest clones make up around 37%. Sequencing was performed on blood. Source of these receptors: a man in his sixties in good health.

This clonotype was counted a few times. The CDR3 bases are TGCAGTGCCGCCTCTGGGGCCAACGTCCTGACTTTC. This translates into CSAASGANVLTF. The chain couples TRBV20-1 to TRBJ2-6; unclear D gene. From germline, CDR1 is DFQATT and CDR2 SNEGSKA (reference sequence). This CDR3 has 12 amino acids. Trimming left V 6 bases short and J 0 bases short, with 3 bases between.

DNA of the CDR3: TGCAGTGTTAGGACCGGACAGGGCTACAATGAGCAGTACTTC. This sequence encodes CSVRTGQGYNEQYF. The chain is built from TRBV20-1 and TRBJ2-5, with 8 bases identical to TRBD1. Trimming took 7 bases from V and 11 from J; bases not matched to a gene: 18. Germline CDR1 and CDR2: DFQATT and SNEGSKA (reference sequence). The CDR3 contains 14 residues.

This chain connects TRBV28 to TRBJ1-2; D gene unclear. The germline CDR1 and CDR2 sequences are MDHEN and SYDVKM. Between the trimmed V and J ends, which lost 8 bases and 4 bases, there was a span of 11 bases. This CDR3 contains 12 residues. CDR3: CASGLAGYGYTF. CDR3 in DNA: TGTGCCAGCGGCTTGGCAGGCTATGGCTACACCTTC.

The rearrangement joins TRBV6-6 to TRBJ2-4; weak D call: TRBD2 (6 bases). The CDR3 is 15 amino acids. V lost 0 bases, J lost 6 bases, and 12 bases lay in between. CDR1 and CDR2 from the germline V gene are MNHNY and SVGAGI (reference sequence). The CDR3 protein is CASSYSSRTTNIQYF. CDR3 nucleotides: TGTGCCAGCAGTTACTCAAGCCGGACTACAAACATTCAGTACTTC.

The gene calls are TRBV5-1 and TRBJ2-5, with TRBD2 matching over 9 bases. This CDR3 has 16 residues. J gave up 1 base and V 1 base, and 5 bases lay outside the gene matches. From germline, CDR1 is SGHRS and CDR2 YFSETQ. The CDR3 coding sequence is TGCGCCAGCAGCTTGTTGGCTAGCGGGGCCCAAGAGACCCAGTACTTC. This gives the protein CASSLLASGAQETQYF.

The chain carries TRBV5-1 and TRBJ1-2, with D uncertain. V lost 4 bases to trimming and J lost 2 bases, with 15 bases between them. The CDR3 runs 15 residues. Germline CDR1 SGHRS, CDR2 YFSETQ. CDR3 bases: TGCGCCAGCAGCCCGGACGGGAGGAACAACTATGGCTACACCTTC. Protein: CASSPDGRNNYGYTF. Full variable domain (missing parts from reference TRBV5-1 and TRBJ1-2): KAGVTQTPRYLIKTRGQQVTLSCSPISGHRSVSWYQQTPGQGLQFLFEYFSETQRNKGNFPGRFSGRQFSNSRSEMNVSTLELGDSALYLCASSPDGRNNYGYTFGSGTRLTVV.

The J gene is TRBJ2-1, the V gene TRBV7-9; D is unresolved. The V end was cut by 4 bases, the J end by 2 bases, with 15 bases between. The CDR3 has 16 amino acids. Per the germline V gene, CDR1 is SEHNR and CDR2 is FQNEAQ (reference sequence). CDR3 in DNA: TGTGCCAGCAGCTCCTACCAGATACCCACCTACAATGAGCAGTTCTTC. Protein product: CASSSYQIPTYNEQFF.

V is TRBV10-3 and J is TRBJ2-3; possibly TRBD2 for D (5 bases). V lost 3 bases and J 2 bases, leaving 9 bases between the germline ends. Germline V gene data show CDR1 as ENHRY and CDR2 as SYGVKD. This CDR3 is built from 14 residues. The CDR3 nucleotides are TGTGCCATCAGTGAATTAGCGAACACAGATACGCAGTATTTT. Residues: CAISELANTDTQYF.

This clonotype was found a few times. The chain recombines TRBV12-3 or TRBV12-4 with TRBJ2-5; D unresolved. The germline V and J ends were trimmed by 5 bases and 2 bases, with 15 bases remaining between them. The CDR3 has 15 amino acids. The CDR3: CASSQSLGTQETQYF. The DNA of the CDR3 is TGTGCCAGCAGTCAGTCCTTGGGAACTCAAGAGACCCAGTACTTC.

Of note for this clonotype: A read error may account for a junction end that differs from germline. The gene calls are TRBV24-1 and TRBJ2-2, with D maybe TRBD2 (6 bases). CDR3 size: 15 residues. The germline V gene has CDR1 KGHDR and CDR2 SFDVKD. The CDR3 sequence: CATSQGGLTTGELFF. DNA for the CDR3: TGCGCCACCAGCCAGGGAGGTCTTACAACCGGGGAGCTGTTTTTT.

The CDR3 spells CASSPNPASGGNTGELFF. The CDR3 DNA reads as TGCGCCAGCAGCCCCAACCCAGCTAGCGGGGGTAACACCGGGGAGCTGTTTTTT. This sequence joins TRBV5-1 and TRBJ2-2; 10 nucleotides match TRBD2. Germline-derived CDR1 and CDR2 are SGHRS and YFSETQ. The V segment lost 4 bases and the J segment 2 bases; nucleotides outside the gene matches: 11. The CDR3 spans 18 residues. The variable domain in full, with the rest retrieved from reference TRBV5-1 and TRBJ2-2, is KAGVTQTPRYLIKTRGQQVTLSCSPISGHRSVSWYQQTPGQGLQFLFEYFSETQRNKGNFPGRFSGRQFSNSRSEMNVSTLELGDSALYLCASSPNPASGGNTGELFFGEGSRLTVL.

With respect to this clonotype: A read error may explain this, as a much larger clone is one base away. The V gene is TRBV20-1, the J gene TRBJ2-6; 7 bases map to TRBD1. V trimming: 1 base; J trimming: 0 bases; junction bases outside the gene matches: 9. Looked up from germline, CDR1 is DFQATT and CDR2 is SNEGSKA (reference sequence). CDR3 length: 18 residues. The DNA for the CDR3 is TGCAGTGCTAGAGGTTTGACAGGGCCGTTCTCTGGGGCCAACGTCCTGACTTTC. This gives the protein CSARGLTGPFSGANVLTF.

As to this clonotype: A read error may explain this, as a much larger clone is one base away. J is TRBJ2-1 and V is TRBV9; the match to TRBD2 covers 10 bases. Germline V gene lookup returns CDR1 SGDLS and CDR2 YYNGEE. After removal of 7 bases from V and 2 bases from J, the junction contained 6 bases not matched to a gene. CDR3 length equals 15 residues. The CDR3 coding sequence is TGTGCCAGCTGCTTGAGCGGGGGGGCCTACAATGAGCAGTTCTTC. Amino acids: CASCLSGGAYNEQFF.

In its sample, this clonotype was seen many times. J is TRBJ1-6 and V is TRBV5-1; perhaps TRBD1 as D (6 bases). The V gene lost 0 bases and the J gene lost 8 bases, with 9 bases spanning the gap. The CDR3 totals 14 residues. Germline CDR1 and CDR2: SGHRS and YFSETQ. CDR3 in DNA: TGCGCCAGCAGCTTGGACAGGGTAGATTCACCCCTCCACTTT. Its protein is CASSLDRVDSPLHF.

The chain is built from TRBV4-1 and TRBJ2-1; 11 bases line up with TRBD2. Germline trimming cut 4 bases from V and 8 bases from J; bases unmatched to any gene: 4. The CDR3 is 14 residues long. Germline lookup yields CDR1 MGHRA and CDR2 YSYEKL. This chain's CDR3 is CASSLRTSGYEQFF. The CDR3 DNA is TGCGCCAGCAGCCTTCGGACTAGCGGGTATGAGCAGTTCTTC.

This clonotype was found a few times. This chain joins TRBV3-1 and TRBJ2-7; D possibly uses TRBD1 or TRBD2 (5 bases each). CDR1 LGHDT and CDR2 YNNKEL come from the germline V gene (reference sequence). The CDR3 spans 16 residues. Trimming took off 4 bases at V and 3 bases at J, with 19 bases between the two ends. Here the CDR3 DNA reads TGTGCCAGCAGCCGAGGGGCACCACAGGAGTTCTACGAGCAGTACTTC. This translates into CASSRGAPQEFYEQYF.

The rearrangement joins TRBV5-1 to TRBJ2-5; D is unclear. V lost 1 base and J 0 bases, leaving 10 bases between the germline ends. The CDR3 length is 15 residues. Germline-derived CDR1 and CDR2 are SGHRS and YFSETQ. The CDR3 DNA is TGCGCCAGCAGCTTGCAACACTCGTACCAAGAGACCCAGTACTTC. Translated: CASSLQHSYQETQYF. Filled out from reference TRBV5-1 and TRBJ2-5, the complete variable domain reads KAGVTQTPRYLIKTRGQQVTLSCSPISGHRSVSWYQQTPGQGLQFLFEYFSETQRNKGNFPGRFSGRQFSNSRSEMNVSTLELGDSALYLCASSLQHSYQETQYFGPGTRLLVL.

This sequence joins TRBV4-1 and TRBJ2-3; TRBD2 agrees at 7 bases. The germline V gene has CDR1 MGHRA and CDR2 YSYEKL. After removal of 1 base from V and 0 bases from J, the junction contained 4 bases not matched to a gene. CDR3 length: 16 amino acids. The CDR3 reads CASSQARGVSTDTQYF. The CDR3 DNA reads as TGCGCCAGCAGCCAAGCTCGGGGGGTTAGCACAGATACGCAGTATTTT.

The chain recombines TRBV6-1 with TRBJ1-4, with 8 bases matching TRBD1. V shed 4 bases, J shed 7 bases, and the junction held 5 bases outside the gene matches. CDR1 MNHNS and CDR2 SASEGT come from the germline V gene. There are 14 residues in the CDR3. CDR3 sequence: CASSARGHGEKLFF. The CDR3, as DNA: TGTGCCAGCAGTGCCAGGGGGCATGGTGAAAAACTGTTTTTT.

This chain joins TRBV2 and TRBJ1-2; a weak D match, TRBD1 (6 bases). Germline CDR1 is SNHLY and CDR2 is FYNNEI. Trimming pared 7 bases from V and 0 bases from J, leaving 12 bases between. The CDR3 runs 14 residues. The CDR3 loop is CASNTGLANYGYTF. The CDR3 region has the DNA TGTGCCAGCAACACAGGGCTAGCTAACTATGGCTACACCTTC.

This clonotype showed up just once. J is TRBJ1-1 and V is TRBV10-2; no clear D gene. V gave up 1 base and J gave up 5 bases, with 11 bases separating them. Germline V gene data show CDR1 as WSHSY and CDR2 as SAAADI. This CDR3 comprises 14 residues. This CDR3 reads CASSEYKGWTEAFF. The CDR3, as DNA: TGCGCCAGCAGTGAGTACAAGGGTTGGACTGAAGCTTTCTTT.

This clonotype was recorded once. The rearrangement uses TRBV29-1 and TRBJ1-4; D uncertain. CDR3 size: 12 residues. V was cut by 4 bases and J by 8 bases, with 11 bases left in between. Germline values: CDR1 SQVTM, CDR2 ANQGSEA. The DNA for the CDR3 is TGCAGCGTTGGTGACTTCATGGAAAAACTGTTTTTT. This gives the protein CSVGDFMEKLFF.